The 16 T cell receptor beta chains listed next were all sequenced from one sample in a study of resident and recirculating memory T cells in vitiligo. Data came from immunoSEQ multiplex PCR; TCRdb stores just in-frame clones and leaves some out. The data show more than 65,000 clones, about 89% seen once. The sample consisted of blood. The receptor source for this set is a male donor with vitiligo.

This chain connects TRBV12-5 to TRBJ2-3; TRBD2 aligns across 9 bases. Unmatched junction bases numbered 3, after V lost 3 bases and J lost 2 bases. The CDR3 totals 15 residues. CDR1 is LGHNT, CDR2 FRNRAP, per germline. Written as DNA, the CDR3 is TGTGCTAGTGGTTTATTAGCGGGGGACACAGATACGCAGTATTTT. It specifies CASGLLAGDTDTQYF.

V and J are TRBV6-5 and TRBJ2-2, with 10 bases lining up with TRBD1. The CDR3 is 14 residues long. Unmatched junction bases numbered 2, after V lost 4 bases and J lost 6 bases. Germline CDR1 reads MNHEY; CDR2 reads SVGAGI. CDR3 DNA sequence: TGTGCCAGCAGTTTCGGGACAGGGGCCGGGGAGCTGTTTTTT. Residues: CASSFGTGAGELFF.

The J gene is TRBJ2-3, the V gene TRBV2, with TRBD1 matching 8 bases. This CDR3 comprises 16 residues. The trim removed 1 base at V and 4 bases at J, leaving 7 bases unmatched. Germline values: CDR1 SNHLY, CDR2 FYNNEI. The CDR3 DNA sequence: TGTGCCAGCAGTGAAGTGATGGACAGGGTCCCAGATACGCAGTATTTT. Protein product: CASSEVMDRVPDTQYF. Full variable domain (missing parts from reference TRBV2 and TRBJ2-3): EPEVTQTPSHQVTQMGQEVILRCVPISNHLYFYWYRQILGQKVEFLVSFYNNEISEKSEIFDDQFSVERPDGSNFTLKIRSTKLEDSAMYFCASSEVMDRVPDTQYFGPGTRLTVL.

The V gene is TRBV6-1, the J gene TRBJ1-1; D not resolved. V was pared by 1 base and J by 0 bases, with 15 bases between. Germline V gene sequence: CDR1 MNHNS, CDR2 SASEGT. The CDR3 spans 17 residues. The DNA of the CDR3 is TGTGCCAGCAGTGAAGTGCGGGCGTCCCCCCTGAACACTGAAGCTTTCTTT. Translating gives CASSEVRASPLNTEAFF.

The V call is TRBV11-3, the J call TRBJ2-5; a weak D match, TRBD2 (6 bases). The CDR3 sequence is 13 residues long. Germline V CDR1 and CDR2: SGHNT, YENEEA. Trimming stripped 3 bases from V and 5 bases from J, with 10 bases between. The CDR3 DNA sequence: TGTGCCAGCAGCTTTACGGGGGATGAGACCCAGTACTTC. This codes for CASSFTGDETQYF.

This clone was observed once. The chain couples TRBV4-2 to TRBJ2-2; D is possibly TRBD1 (5 bases). The CDR3 loop spans 16 amino acids. V was pared by 4 bases and J by 4 bases, with 16 bases between. The V gene's germline CDR1 is LGHNA and CDR2 YNFKEQ. The CDR3 DNA follows: TGTGCCAGCAGCCCCAGGGTACAGGTTAGCACCGGGGAGCTGTTTTTT. This encodes CASSPRVQVSTGELFF.

CDR3 protein: CASSYRETQYF. In DNA, the CDR3 is TGTGCCAGCAGTTATCGAGAGACCCAGTACTTC. The rearrangement uses TRBV6-6 and TRBJ2-5; D gene uncertain. Germline-derived CDR1 and CDR2 are MNHNY and SVGAGI (reference sequence). The CDR3 sequence is 11 residues long. V was clipped by 3 bases and J by 4 bases, with 3 bases between them.

The V call is TRBV2, the J call TRBJ2-3; possibly TRBD1 for D (6 bases). V gave up 9 bases and J gave up 1 base, with 20 bases separating them. The CDR3 totals 16 residues. Germline values: CDR1 SNHLY, CDR2 FYNNEI. DNA of the CDR3: TGTGCCAGTCCACCCAGGGGTAAGGTTGGCACAGATACGCAGTATTTT. Protein product: CASPPRGKVGTDTQYF.

This clone was seen more than once but under ten times. The chain employs TRBV6-5 and TRBJ2-7, with TRBD2 matching 7 bases. The CDR3 length is 15 residues. Germline trimming cut 0 bases from V and 3 bases from J; bases unmatched to any gene: 5. Germline V gene data show CDR1 as MNHEY and CDR2 as SVGAGI. CDR3 coding DNA: TGTGCCAGCAGTTACTCAGCGGGGAGAAACTACGAGCAGTACTTC. This gives the protein CASSYSAGRNYEQYF.

This clone was recorded only once. The rearrangement uses TRBV5-1 and TRBJ2-4, with D perhaps TRBD2 (7 bases). Germline V gives CDR1 SGHRS, CDR2 YFSETQ. Trimming stripped 4 bases from V and 0 bases from J, with 17 bases between. CDR3 length: 17 amino acids. The CDR3 loop is CASSPGWGGLAKNIQYF. The CDR3 DNA sequence: TGCGCCAGCAGCCCGGGTTGGGGGGGCTTAGCCAAAAACATTCAGTACTTC.

V is TRBV28 and J is TRBJ1-5; 8 bases match TRBD1. CDR3 length: 14 amino acids. CDR1 is MDHEN, CDR2 SYDVKM, per germline. V lost 8 bases, J lost 6 bases, and 9 bases stayed unmatched. The CDR3 DNA reads TGTGCCAGCTGCCGCAGGGGGCGTAGTCAGCCCCAGCATTTT. Its protein is CASCRRGRSQPQHF.

The chain joins TRBV5-1 to TRBJ2-1; a weak D match, TRBD1 (5 bases). Germline loops: CDR1 SGHRS, CDR2 YFSETQ. The CDR3 length is 15 residues. Trimming shortened V by 4 bases and J by 5 bases, and 16 bases separated the two germline ends. Written as DNA, the CDR3 is TGCGCCAGCAGCCAACAGGTCAACCGAAACAATGAGCAGTTCTTC. This sequence encodes CASSQQVNRNNEQFF. The whole variable domain, filled in from reference TRBV5-1 and TRBJ2-1, reads KAGVTQTPRYLIKTRGQQVTLSCSPISGHRSVSWYQQTPGQGLQFLFEYFSETQRNKGNFPGRFSGRQFSNSRSEMNVSTLELGDSALYLCASSQQVNRNNEQFFGPGTRLTVL.

In its sample, this clone was seen a few times. The chain combines TRBV4-1 with TRBJ1-1, with 7 nucleotides matching TRBD1. The CDR3 totals 13 residues. Germline trimming cut 6 bases from V and 2 bases from J; bases unmatched to any gene: 3. Germline V CDR1 and CDR2: MGHRA, YSYEKL. CDR3 sequence reads: CASSRQGNTEAFF. DNA for the CDR3: TGCGCCAGCAGTAGACAGGGTAACACTGAAGCTTTCTTT.

The chain is built from TRBV5-6 and TRBJ2-5; perhaps TRBD2 as D (5 bases). This CDR3 has 14 amino acids. V gave up 0 bases and J gave up 10 bases, with 16 bases separating them. The germline V gene has CDR1 SGHDT and CDR2 YYEEEE. CDR3 sequence (DNA): TGTGCCAGCAGCTTGGGAGAGGGCCTTTTTTACCAGTACTTC. Protein: CASSLGEGLFYQYF.

The chain recombines TRBV5-5 with TRBJ2-3; 13 nucleotides match TRBD2. Germline lookup yields CDR1 SGHKS and CDR2 YYEKEE (reference sequence). This CDR3 region has 16 residues. V was pared by 5 bases and J by 2 bases, with 5 bases of the junction left unmatched. The DNA of the CDR3 is TGTGCCAGCAGATACGGGACTAGCGGGATCACAGATACGCAGTATTTT. This sequence encodes CASRYGTSGITDTQYF. The variable domain in full, completed from reference TRBV5-5 and TRBJ2-3, reads DAGVTQSPTHLIKTRGQQVTLRCSPISGHKSVSWYQQVLGQGPQFIFQYYEKEERGRGNFPDRFSARQFPNYSSELNVNALLLGDSALYLCASRYGTSGITDTQYFGPGTRLTVL.

The chain uses TRBV5-1 and TRBJ1-4; TRBD1 matches 7 bases. The CDR3 has 14 amino acids. Germline V gene data show CDR1 as SGHRS and CDR2 as YFSETQ. The junction had 8 bases not matched to a gene; V was cut back by 5 bases and J by 7 bases. The CDR3 is CASRGQLLSEKLFF. The CDR3 bases are TGCGCCAGCAGGGGACAGCTTCTTTCTGAAAAACTGTTTTTT.